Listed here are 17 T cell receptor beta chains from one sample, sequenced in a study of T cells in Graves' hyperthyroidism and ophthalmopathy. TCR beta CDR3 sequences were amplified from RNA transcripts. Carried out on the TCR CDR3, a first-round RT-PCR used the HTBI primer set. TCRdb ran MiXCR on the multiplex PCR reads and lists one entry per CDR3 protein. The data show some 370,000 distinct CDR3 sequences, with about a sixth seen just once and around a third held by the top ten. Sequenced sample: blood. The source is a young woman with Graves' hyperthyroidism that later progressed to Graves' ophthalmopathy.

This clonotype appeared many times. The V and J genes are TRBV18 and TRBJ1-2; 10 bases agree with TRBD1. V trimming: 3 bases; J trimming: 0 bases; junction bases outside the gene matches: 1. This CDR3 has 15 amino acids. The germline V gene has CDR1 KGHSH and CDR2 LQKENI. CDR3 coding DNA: TGTGCCAGCTCACCGGGACAGGGGACTAACTATGGCTACACCTTC. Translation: CASSPGQGTNYGYTF.

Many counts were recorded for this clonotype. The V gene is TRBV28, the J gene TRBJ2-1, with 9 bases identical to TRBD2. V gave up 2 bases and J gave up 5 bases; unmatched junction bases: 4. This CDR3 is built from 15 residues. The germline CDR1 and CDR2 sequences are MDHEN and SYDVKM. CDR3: CASSLGGGGNNEQFF. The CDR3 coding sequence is TGTGCCAGCAGTTTAGGCGGGGGGGGAAACAATGAGCAGTTCTTC.

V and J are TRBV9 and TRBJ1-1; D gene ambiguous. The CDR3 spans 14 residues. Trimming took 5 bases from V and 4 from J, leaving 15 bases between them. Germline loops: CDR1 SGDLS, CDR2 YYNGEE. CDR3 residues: CASSESGFGTEAFF. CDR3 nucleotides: TGTGCCAGCAGTGAATCCGGGTTTGGCACTGAAGCTTTCTTT.

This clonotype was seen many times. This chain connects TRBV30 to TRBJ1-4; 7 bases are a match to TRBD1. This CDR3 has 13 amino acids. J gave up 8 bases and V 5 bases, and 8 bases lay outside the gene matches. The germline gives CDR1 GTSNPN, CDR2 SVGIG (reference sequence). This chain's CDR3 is CAWARTGSEKLFF. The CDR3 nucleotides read TGTGCCTGGGCGCGGACAGGTTCCGAAAAACTGTTTTTT.

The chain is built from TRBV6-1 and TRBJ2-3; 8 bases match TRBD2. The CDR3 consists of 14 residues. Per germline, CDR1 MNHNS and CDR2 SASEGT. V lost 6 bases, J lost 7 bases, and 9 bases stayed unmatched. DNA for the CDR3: TGTGCCAGCAGCCGAACGGGGGGGGGAAATACGCAGTATTTT. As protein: CASSRTGGGNTQYF.

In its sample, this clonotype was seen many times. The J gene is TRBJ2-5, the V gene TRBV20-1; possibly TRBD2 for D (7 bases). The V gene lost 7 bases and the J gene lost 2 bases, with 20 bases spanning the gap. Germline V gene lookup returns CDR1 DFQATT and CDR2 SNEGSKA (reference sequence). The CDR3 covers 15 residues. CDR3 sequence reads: CSVISMGGRQETQYF. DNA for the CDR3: TGCAGTGTTATCTCTATGGGGGGGCGACAAGAGACCCAGTACTTC.

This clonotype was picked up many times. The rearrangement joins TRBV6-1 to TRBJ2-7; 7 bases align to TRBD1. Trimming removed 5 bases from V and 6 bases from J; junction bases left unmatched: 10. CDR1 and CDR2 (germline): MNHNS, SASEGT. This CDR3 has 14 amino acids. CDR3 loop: CASSTFAGGGEQYF. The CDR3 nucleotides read TGTGCCAGCAGTACGTTCGCAGGGGGTGGCGAGCAGTACTTC.

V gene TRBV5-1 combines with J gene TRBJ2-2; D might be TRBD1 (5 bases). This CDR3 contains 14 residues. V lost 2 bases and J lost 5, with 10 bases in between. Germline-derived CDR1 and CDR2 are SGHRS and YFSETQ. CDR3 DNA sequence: TGCGCCAGCAGCTTTGAGACAGCTACCGGGGAGCTGTTTTTT. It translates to CASSFETATGELFF.

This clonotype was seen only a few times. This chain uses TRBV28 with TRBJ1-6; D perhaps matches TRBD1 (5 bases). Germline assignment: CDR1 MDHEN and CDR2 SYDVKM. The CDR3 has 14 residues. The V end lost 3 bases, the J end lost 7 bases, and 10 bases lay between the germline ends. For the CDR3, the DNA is TGTGCCAGCAGTTTGGGGCTTTCCAATTCACCCCTCCACTTT. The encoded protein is CASSLGLSNSPLHF.

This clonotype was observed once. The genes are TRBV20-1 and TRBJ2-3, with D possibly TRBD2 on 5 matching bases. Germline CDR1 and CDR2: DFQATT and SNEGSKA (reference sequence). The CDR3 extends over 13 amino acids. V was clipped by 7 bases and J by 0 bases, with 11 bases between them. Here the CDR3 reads CSVERPSTDTQYF. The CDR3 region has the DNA TGCAGTGTCGAGCGGCCCAGCACAGATACGCAGTATTTT.

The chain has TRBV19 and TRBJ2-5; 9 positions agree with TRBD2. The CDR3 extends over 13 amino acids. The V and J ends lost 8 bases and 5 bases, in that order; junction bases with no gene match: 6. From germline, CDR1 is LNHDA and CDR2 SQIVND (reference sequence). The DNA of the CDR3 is TGTGCCAGTGGCGGGGGGGGGACCGAGACCCAGTACTTC. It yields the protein CASGGGGTETQYF.

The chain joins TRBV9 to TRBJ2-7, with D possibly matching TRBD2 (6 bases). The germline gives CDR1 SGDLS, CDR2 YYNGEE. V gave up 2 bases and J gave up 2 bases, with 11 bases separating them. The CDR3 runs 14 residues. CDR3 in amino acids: CASSVSGYAYEQYF. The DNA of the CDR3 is TGTGCCAGCAGCGTCAGCGGGTACGCCTACGAGCAGTACTTC. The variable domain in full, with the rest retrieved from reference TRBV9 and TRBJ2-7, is DSGVTQTPKHLITATGQRVTLRCSPRSGDLSVYWYQQSLDQGLQFLIQYYNGEERAKGNILERFSAQQFPDLHSELNLSSLELGDSALYFCASSVSGYAYEQYFGPGTRLTVT.

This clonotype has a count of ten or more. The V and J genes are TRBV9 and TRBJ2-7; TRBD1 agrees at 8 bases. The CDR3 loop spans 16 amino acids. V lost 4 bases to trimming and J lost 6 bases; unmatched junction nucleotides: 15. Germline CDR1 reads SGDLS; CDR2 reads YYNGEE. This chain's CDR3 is CASSPKAGRGHGEQYF. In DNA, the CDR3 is TGTGCCAGCAGCCCCAAGGCGGGCAGGGGGCACGGCGAGCAGTACTTC.

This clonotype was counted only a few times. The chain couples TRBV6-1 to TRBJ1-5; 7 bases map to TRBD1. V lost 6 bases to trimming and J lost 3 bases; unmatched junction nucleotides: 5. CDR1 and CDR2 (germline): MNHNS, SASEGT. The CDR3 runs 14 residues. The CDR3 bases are TGTGCCAGCAGCCCCGGACAGGACAATCAGCCCCAGCATTTT. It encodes CASSPGQDNQPQHF.

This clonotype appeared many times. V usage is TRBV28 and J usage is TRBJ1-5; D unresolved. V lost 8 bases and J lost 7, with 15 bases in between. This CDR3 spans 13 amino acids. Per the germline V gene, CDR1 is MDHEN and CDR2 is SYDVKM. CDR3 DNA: TGTGCCAGCTCGACTCCCCCGGGGCAGCCCCAGCATTTT. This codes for CASSTPPGQPQHF.

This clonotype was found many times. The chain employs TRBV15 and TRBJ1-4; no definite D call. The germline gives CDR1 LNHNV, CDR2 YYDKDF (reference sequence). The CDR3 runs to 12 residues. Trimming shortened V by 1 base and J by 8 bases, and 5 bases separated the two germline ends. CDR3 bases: TGTGCCACCAGCAGAGCCCTGGAAAAACTGTTTTTT. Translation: CATSRALEKLFF.

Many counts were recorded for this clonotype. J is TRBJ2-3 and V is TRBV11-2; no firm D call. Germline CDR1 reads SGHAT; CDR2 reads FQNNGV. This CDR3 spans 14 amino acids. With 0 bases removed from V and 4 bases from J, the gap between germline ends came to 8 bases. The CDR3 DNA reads TGTGCCAGCAGCTTAGACAGGTTTGCAGATACGCAGTATTTT. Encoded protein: CASSLDRFADTQYF.